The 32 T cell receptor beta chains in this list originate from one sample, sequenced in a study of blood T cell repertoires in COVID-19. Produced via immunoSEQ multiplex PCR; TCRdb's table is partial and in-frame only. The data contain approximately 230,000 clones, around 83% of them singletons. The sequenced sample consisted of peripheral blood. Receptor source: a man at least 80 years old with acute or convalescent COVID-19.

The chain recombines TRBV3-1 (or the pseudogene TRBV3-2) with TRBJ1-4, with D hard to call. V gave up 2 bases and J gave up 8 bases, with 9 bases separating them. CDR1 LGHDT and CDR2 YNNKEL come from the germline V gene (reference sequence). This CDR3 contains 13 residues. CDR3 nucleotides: TGTGCCAGCAGCCAACGGGGAATCGAAAAACTGTTTTTT. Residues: CASSQRGIEKLFF.

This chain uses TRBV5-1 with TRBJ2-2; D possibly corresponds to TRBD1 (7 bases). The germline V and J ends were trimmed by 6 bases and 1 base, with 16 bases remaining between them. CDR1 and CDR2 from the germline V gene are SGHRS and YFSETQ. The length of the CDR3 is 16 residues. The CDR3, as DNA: TGCGCCAGCAAGGGGGCGGGACTTGAGAACACCGGGGAGCTGTTTTTT. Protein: CASKGAGLENTGELFF.

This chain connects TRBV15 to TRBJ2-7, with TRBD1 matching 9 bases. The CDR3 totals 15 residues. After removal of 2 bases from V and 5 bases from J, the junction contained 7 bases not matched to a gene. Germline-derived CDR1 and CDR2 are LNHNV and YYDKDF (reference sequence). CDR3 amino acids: CATSRLEQGANEQYF. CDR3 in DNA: TGTGCCACCAGCAGATTGGAACAGGGGGCAAACGAGCAGTACTTC.

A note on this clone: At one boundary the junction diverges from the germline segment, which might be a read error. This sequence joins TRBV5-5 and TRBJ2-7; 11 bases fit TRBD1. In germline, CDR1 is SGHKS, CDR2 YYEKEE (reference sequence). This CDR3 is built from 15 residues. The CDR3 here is CASSLAPGQGVGGSF. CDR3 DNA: TGTGCCAGCAGCTTGGCCCCGGGACAGGGGGTAGGGGGGTCCTTC.

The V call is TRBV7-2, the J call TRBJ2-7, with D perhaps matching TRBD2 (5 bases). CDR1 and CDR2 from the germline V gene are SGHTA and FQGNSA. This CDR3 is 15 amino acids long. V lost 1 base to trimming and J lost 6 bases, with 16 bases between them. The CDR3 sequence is CASSLEPLPGIEQYF. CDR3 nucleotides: TGTGCCAGCAGCTTAGAACCCCTTCCGGGGATCGAGCAGTACTTC.

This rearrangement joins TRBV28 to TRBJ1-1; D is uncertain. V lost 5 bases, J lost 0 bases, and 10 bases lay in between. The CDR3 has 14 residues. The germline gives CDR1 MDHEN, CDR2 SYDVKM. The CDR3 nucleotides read TGTGCCAGCAGTATCAGGCTCCTGAACACTGAAGCTTTCTTT. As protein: CASSIRLLNTEAFF.

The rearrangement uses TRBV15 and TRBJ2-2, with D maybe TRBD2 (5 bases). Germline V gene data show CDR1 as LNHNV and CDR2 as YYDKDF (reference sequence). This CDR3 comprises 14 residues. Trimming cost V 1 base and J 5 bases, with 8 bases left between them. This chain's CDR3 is CATSRVGGTGELFF. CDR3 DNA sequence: TGTGCCACCAGCAGAGTCGGAGGAACCGGGGAGCTGTTTTTT.

The chain's CDR3 is CASSLSFGQGFYEQYF. In DNA, the CDR3 is TGTGCCAGCAGCTTAAGTTTCGGCCAGGGGTTCTACGAGCAGTACTTC. The V call is TRBV7-9, the J call TRBJ2-7; D is possibly TRBD1 (6 bases). The CDR3 covers 16 residues. CDR1 and CDR2 from the germline V gene are SEHNR and FQNEAQ (reference sequence). With 2 bases removed from V and 3 bases from J, the gap between germline ends came to 17 bases.

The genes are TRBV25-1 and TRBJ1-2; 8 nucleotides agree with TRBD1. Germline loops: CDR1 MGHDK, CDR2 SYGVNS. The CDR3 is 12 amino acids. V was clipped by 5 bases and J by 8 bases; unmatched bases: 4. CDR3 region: CASSSPGGGYTF. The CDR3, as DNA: TGTGCCAGCAGTTCGCCAGGGGGCGGCTACACCTTC.

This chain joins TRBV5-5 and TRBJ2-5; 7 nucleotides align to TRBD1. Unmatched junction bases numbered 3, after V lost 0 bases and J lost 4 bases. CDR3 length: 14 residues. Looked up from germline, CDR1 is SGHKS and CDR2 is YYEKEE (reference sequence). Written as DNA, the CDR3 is TGTGCCAGCAGCTTGGACAGGGGTGGAGAGACCCAGTACTTC. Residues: CASSLDRGGETQYF.

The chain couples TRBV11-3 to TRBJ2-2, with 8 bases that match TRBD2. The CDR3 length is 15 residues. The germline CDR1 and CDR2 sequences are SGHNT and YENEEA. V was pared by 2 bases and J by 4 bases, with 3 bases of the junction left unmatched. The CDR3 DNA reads TGTGCCAGCAGCTTAATGGGACTAGTCACCGGGGAGCTGTTTTTT. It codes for CASSLMGLVTGELFF.

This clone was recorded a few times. The CDR3 nucleotides read TGTGCCAGCAGCTCGGGACTAGCGGGAGCCGAGCAGTACTTC. It specifies CASSSGLAGAEQYF. The genes are TRBV11-2 and TRBJ2-7, with 14 bases that match TRBD2. Germline V gene lookup returns CDR1 SGHAT and CDR2 FQNNGV. V was pared by 4 bases and J by 6 bases, with 2 bases of the junction left unmatched. The CDR3 totals 14 residues.

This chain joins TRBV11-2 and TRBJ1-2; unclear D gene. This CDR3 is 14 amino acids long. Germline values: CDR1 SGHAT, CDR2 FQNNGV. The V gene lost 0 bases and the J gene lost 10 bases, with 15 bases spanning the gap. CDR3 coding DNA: TGTGCCAGCAGCTTAGAGGGCAGATTAAAAGACTACACCTTC. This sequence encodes CASSLEGRLKDYTF.

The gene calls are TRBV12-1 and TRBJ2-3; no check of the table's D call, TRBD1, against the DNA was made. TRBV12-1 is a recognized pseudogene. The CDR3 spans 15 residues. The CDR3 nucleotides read TGTGCCAGCAGTTCAGGGACAGGGCGATACGATACGCAGTATTTT. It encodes CASSSGTGRYDTQYF.

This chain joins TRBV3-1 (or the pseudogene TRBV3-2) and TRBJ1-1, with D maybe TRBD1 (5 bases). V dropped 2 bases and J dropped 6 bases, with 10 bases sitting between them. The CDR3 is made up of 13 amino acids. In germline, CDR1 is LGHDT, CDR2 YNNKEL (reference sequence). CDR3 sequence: CASSQQGWAEAFF. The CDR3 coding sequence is TGTGCCAGCAGCCAACAGGGCTGGGCTGAAGCTTTCTTT.

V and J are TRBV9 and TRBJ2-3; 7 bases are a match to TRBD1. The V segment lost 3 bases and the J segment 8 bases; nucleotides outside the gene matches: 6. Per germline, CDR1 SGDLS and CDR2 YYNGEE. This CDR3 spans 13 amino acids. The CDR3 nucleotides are TGTGCCAGCAGCGAAGACAGGGTCGGTACGCAGTATTTT. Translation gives CASSEDRVGTQYF.

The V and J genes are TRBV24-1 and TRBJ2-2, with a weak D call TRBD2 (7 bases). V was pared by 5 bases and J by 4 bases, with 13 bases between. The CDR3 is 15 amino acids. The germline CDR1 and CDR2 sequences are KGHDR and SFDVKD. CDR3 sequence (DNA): TGTGCCACCAGTGGTGAGGGAGGGGGCACCGGGGAGCTGTTTTTT. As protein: CATSGEGGGTGELFF.

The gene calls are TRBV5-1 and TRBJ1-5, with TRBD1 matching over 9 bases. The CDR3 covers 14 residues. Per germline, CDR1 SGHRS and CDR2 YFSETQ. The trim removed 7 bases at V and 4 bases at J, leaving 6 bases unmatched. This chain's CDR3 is CASSPTGGNQPQHF. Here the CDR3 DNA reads TGCGCCAGCTCTCCGACAGGGGGAAATCAGCCCCAGCATTTT.

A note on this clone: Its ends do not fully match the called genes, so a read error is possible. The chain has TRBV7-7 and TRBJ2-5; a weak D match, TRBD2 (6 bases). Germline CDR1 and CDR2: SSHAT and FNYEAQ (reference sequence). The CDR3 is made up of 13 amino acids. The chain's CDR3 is CASSRDSQETQYF. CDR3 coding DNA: TGTGCTAGCAGCCGGGACTCACAAGAGACCCAGTACTTC.

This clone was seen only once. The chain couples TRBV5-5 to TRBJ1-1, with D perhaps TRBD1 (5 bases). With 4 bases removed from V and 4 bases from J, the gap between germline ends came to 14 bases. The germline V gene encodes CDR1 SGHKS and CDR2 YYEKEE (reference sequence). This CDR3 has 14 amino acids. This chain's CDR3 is CASSPGYQGTEAFF. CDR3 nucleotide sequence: TGTGCCAGCAGCCCCGGATATCAGGGCACTGAAGCTTTCTTT.

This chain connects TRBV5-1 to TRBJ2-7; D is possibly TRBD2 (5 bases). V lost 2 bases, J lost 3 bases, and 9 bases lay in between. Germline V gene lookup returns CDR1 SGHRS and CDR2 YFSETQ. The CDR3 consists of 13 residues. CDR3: CASSFSGNYEQYF. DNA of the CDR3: TGCGCCAGCAGCTTCTCGGGGAACTACGAGCAGTACTTC.

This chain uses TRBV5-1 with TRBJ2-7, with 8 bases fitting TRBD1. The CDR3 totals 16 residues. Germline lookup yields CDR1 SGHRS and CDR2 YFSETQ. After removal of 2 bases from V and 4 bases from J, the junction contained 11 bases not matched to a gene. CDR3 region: CASSLLIRGRGYEQYF. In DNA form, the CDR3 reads TGCGCCAGCAGCTTACTGATCAGGGGGCGTGGGTACGAGCAGTACTTC.

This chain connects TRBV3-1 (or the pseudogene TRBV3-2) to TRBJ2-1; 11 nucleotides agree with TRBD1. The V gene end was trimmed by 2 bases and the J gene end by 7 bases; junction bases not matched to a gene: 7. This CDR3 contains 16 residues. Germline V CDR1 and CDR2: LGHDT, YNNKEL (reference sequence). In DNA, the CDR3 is TGTGCCAGCAGCCAAAGTTCGGACAGGGGGCAGAATGAGCAGTTCTTC. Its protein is CASSQSSDRGQNEQFF.

CDR3 DNA sequence: TGTGCCAGCAGTTTATATCGGACAGGTCCGTACGAGCAGTACTTC. Residues: CASSLYRTGPYEQYF. The chain employs TRBV27 and TRBJ2-7; 7 bases align to TRBD1. The CDR3 spans 15 residues. Germline trimming cut 1 base from V and 4 bases from J; bases unmatched to any gene: 7. Germline V gives CDR1 MNHEY, CDR2 SMNVEV (reference sequence).

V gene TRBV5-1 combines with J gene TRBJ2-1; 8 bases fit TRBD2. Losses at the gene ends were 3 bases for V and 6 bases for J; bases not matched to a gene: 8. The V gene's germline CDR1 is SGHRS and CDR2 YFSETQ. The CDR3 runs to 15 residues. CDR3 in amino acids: CASSSSLAGSNEQFF. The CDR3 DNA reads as TGCGCCAGCAGCTCCAGCCTAGCGGGTTCCAATGAGCAGTTCTTC.

The chain's CDR3 is CASSLFLPSNQPQHF. The CDR3 region has the DNA TGTGCCAGCAGTTTATTCCTCCCCAGCAATCAGCCCCAGCATTTT. The V and J genes are TRBV28 and TRBJ1-5; D remains unclear. This CDR3 has 15 residues. V was clipped by 1 base and J by 1 base, with 8 bases between them. Germline loops: CDR1 MDHEN, CDR2 SYDVKM.

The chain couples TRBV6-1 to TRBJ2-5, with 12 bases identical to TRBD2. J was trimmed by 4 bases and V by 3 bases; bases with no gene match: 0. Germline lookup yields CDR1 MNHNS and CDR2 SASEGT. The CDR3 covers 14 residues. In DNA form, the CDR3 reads TGTGCCAGCAGTGAGACTAGCGGGGGAGAGACCCAGTACTTC. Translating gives CASSETSGGETQYF.

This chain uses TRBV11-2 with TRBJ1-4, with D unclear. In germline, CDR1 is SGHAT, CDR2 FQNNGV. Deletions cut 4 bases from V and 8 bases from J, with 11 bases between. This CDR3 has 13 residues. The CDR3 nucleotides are TGTGCCAGCAGCTCGGGGAACTGGGAAAAACTGTTTTTT. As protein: CASSSGNWEKLFF. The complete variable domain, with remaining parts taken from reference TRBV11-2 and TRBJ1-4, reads EAGVAQSPRYKIIEKRQSVAFWCNPISGHATLYWYQQILGQGPKLLIQFQNNGVVDDSQLPKDRFSAERLKGVDSTLKIQPAKLEDSAVYLCASSSGNWEKLFFGSGTQLSVL.

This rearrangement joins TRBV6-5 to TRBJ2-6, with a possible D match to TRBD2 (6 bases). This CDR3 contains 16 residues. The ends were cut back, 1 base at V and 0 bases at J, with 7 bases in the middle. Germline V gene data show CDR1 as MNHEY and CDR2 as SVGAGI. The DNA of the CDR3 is TGTGCCAGCAGTTACTGGGACTTCTCTGGGGCCAACGTCCTGACTTTC. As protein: CASSYWDFSGANVLTF.

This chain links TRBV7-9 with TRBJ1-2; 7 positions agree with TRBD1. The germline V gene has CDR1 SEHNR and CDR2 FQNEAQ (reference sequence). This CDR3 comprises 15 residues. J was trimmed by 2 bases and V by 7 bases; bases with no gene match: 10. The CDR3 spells CASTPPGRGNYGYTF. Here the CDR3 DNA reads TGTGCCAGCACCCCACCGGGCAGGGGGAACTATGGCTACACCTTC.

CDR3 bases: TGTGCCAGCAGCCCGGGGGGGGCCACCTACGAGCAGTACTTC. It is translated as CASSPGGATYEQYF. The chain joins TRBV13 to TRBJ2-7; 8 bases are shared with TRBD2. There are 14 residues in the CDR3. Unmatched junction bases numbered 5, after V lost 5 bases and J lost 2 bases. Germline V gives CDR1 PRHDT, CDR2 FYEKMQ (reference sequence).

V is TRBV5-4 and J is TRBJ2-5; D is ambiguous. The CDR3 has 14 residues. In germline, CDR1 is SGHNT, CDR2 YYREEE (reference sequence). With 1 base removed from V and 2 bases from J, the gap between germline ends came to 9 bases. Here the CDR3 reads CASSLPAQQETQYF. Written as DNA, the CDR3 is TGTGCCAGCAGCTTGCCGGCACAGCAAGAGACCCAGTACTTC.